This T cell receptor beta chain was obtained from a study of blood T cell repertoires in COVID-19. Looking at the study overall: Acute and convalescent COVID-19 samples came from the United States, Italy and Spain. T cells, B-cell-depleted T cells, or PBMCs provided the cDNA or gDNA that served as material.

This CDR3 spans 13 amino acids. Germline V CDR1 and CDR2: SQVTM, ANQGSEA. V dropped 7 bases and J dropped 6; count of bases not matched to a gene: 7. The authors' processing: How many nucleated cells were present was estimated from reference gene primer amplification. TCRdb's copy holds only in-frame clones and misses some; the assay was immunoSEQ multiplex PCR. The V and J calls and the clone size are those of that table, but D and trimming were determined from the DNA. The sample holds about 210,000 clones, about four fifths seen once. The J gene is TRBJ2-4, the V gene TRBV29-1, with TRBD2 matching 9 bases. The sequencing input was peripheral blood. The clonotype was recovered from a woman aged 45-65 years with active or convalescent COVID-19. CDR3 in DNA: TGCAGCGCGACTAGCGGATTGGTAAACATTCAGTACTTC. As protein: CSATSGLVNIQYF.